This T cell receptor (beta chain) was profiled in a study of blood T cell repertoires in COVID-19 (dated by TCRdb to 2020 to 2022). In the study overall: The collaborator samples originated in the United States, Italy and Spain and spanned the acute and convalescent phases of COVID-19. The material from the prospective study consisted of cDNA or gDNA derived from T cells, B-cell-depleted T cells, or PBMCs. The dataset comprised deeply sampled blood TCRbeta repertoires from subjects exposed to, actively infected with, or recovered from COVID-19. Where HLA class I and class II types were available, the types were taken from metadata supplied by the sample provider, not from assay-based typing. Samples came from the ongoing ImmuneRACE study (first 160 participants) plus 1,254 subjects from 6 global collaborators. The repertoires were released in a freely available public database intended as a resource for research on the immune response to SARS-CoV-2. The sample metadata nearly always contained a de-identified subject ID, COVID-19 status, age in years and sex.

Overall results and qualifications from the work: The quantity of clinical and demographic metadata differed by source and by participant and was supplied without curation.

Whole blood was collected in K2EDTA tubes by collaborating institutions according to the institutions' own protocols. Collaborator samples were shipped for TCRbeta analysis as frozen whole blood, isolated PBMCs, or DNA extracted from either sample type. TCRbeta CDR3 regions were amplified from genomic DNA by means of the immunoSEQ Assay, a bias-controlled multiplex PCR. The authors processed their data as follows. The number of nucleated cells in each sample was estimated by amplification of reference gene primers within the assay. To quantify the absolute abundance of each unique TCRbeta CDR3 rearrangement, sequence reads were collapsed and filtered. For each sample, productive Simpson clonality was calculated as the square root of Simpson's diversity index across productive rearrangements. As stored in TCRdb, this immuneACCESS dataset retains in-frame rearrangements with V and J assigned. A fraction of the clones does not appear; measured against another copy, unresolved V genes explain less than half of the discrepancy, and the remainder lacks a known reason. D and trimming come from the DNA, and the V and J calls and clone size come from that table. For this sample there are approximately 260,000 clones; around 89% appear just once. The biggest ten clones account for around 3.5% of the sample.

This clone was recorded a few times. Its target antigen remains unknown. Base quality data are lacking; no much larger clone is found one base away. The CDR3, cysteine through phenylalanine, is 13 amino acids long. The only DNA kept is the CDR3, 39 bases in frame from the first base. V lost 0 bases and J lost 4 bases; the stretch between them is 6 bases long. According to the germline V gene (reference sequence), CDR1 reads WNHNN and CDR2 reads SYGVQD. This receptor was identified in a woman in her 40s with acute or convalescent COVID-19. The sequence is built from TRBV10-1 and TRBJ1-2; the D segment could be TRBD1, given 5 matching bases. The material sequenced was peripheral blood. The sequenced DNA: TGCGCCAGCAGTGAGTCGGGGGGCTATGGCTACACCTTC. The encoded protein is CASSESGGYGYTF.